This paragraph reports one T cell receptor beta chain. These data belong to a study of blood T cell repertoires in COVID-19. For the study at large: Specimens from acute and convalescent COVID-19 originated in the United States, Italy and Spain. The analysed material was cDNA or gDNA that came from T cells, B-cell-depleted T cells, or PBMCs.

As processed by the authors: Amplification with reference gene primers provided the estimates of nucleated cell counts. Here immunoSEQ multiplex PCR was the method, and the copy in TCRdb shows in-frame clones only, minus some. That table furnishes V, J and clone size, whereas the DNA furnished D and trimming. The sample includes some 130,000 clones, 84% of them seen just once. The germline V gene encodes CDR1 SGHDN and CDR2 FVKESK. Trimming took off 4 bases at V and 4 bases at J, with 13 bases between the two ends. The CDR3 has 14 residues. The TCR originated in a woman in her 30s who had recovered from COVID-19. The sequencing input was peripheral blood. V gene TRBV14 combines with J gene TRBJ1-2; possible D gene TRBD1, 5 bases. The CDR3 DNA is TGTGCCAGCAGCCCCTTACCTGACAGCTATGGCTACACCTTC. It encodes CASSPLPDSYGYTF.